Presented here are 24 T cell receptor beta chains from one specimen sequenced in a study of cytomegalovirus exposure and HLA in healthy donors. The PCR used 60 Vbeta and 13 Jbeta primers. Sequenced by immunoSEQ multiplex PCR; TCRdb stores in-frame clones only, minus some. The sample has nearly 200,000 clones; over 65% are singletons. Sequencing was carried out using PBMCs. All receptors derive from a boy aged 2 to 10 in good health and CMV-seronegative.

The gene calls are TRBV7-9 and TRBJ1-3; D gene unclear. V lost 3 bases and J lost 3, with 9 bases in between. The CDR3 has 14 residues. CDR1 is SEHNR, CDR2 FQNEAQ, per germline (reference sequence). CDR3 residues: CASSFQVGGNTIYF. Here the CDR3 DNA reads TGTGCCAGCAGCTTTCAGGTCGGTGGAAACACCATATATTTT. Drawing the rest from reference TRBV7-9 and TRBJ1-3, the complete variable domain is DTGVSQNPRHKITKRGQNVTFRCDPISEHNRLYWYRQTLGQGPEFLTYFQNEAQLEKSRLLSDRFSAERPKGSFSTLEIQRTEQGDSAMYLCASSFQVGGNTIYFGEGSWLTVV.

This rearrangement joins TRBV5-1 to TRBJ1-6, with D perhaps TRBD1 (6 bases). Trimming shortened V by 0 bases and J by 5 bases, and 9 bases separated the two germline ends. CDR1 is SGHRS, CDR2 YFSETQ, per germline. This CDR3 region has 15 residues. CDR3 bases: TGCGCCAGCAGCTTGGGGGACACAAATAATTCACCCCTCCACTTT. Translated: CASSLGDTNNSPLHF.

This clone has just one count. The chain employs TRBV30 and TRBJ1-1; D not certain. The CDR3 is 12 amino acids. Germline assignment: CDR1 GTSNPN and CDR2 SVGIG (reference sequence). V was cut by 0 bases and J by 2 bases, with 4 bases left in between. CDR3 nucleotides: TGTGCCTGGAGTGTCCTAAACACTGAAGCTTTCTTT. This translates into CAWSVLNTEAFF. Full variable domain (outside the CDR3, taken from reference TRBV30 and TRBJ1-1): SQTIHQWPATLVQPVGSPLSLECTVEGTSNPNLYWYRQAAGRGLQLLFYSVGIGQISSEVPQNLSASRPQDRQFILSSKKLLLSDSGFYLCAWSVLNTEAFFGQGTRLTVV.

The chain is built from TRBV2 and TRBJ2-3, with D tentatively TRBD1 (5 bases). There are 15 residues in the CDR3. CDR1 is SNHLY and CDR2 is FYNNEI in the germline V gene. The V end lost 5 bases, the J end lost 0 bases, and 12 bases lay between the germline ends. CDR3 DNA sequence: TGTGCCAGCAGTACCTTTAGGGGCAGCACAGATACGCAGTATTTT. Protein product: CASSTFRGSTDTQYF. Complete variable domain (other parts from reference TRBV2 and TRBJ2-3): EPEVTQTPSHQVTQMGQEVILRCVPISNHLYFYWYRQILGQKVEFLVSFYNNEISEKSEIFDDQFSVERPDGSNFTLKIRSTKLEDSAMYFCASSTFRGSTDTQYFGPGTRLTVL.

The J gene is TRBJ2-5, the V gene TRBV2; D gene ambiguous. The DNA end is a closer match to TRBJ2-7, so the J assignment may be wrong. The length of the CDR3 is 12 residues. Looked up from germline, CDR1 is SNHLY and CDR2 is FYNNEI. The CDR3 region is CASSGAPYEQYF. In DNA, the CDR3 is TGTGCCAGCAGTGGAGCGCCCTACGAGCAGTACTTC.

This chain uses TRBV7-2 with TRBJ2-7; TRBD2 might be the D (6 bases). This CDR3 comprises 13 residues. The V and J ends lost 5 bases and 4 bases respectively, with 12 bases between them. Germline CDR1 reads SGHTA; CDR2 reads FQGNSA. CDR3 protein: CASSPPAGYEQYF. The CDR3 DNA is TGTGCCAGCAGCCCCCCCGCGGGATACGAGCAGTACTTC.

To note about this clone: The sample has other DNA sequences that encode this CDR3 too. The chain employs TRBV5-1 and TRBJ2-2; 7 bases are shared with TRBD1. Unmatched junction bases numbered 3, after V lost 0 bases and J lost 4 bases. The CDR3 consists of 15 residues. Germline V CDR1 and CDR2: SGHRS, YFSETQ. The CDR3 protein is CASSLGQGATGELFF. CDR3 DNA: TGCGCCAGCAGCTTGGGACAGGGAGCCACCGGGGAGCTGTTTTTT.

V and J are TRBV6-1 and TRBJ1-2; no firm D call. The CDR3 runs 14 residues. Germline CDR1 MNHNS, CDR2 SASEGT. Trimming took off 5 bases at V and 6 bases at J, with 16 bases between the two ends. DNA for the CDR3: TGTGCCAGCAGTTCCGTCAAGAGGGTAAATGGCTACACCTTC. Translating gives CASSSVKRVNGYTF.

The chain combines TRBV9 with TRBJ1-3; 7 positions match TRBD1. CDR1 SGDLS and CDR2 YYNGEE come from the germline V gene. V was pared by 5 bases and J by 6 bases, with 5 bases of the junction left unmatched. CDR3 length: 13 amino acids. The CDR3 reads CASRGTEKNTIYF. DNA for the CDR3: TGTGCCAGCAGGGGGACAGAAAAAAACACCATATATTTT.

The CDR3, as DNA: TGTGCCAGCAGCTTTCGAGGGGAGGGTACGCAGTATTTT. Residues: CASSFRGEGTQYF. The V gene is TRBV7-3, the J gene TRBJ2-3; 7 nucleotides agree with TRBD2. J lost 8 bases, V lost 3 bases, and 5 bases had no gene match. Germline V gives CDR1 SGHTA, CDR2 FQGTGA. This CDR3 is built from 13 residues.

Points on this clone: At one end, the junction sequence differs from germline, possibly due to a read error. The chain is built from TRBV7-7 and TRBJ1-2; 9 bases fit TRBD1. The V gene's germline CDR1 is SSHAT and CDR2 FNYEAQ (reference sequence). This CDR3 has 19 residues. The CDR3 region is CASSLDGQALVGTGYGYTF. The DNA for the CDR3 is TGTGCTAGCAGCTTAGACGGACAGGCCCTTGTGGGGACAGGGTATGGCTACACCTTC.

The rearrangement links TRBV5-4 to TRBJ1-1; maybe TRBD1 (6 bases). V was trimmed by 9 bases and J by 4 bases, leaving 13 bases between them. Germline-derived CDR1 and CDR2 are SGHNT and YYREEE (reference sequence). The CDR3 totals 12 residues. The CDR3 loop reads CATKKGVTEAFF. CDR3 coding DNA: TGTGCCACCAAAAAGGGGGTCACTGAAGCTTTCTTT.

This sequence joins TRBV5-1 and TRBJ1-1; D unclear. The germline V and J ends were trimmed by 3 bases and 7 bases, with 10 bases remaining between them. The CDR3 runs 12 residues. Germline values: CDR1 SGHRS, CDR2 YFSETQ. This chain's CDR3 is CASSSLEGEAFF. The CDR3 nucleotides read TGCGCCAGCAGCTCCCTGGAGGGTGAAGCTTTCTTT. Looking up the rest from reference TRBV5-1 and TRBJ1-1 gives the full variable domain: KAGVTQTPRYLIKTRGQQVTLSCSPISGHRSVSWYQQTPGQGLQFLFEYFSETQRNKGNFPGRFSGRQFSNSRSEMNVSTLELGDSALYLCASSSLEGEAFFGQGTRLTVV.

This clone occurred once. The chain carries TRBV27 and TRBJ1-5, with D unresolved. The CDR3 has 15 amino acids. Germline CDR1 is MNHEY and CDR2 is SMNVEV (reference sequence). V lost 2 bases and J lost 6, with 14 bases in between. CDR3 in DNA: TGTGCCAGCAGTTTAGTCGGGGTGGCGGGTCAGCCCCAGCATTTT. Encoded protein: CASSLVGVAGQPQHF.

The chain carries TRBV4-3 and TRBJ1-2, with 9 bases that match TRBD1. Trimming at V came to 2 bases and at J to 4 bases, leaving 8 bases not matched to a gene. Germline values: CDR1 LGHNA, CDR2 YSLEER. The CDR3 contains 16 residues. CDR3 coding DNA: TGCGCCAGCAGCCAAACAGGGGGCGGGTATGGCTATGGCTACACCTTC. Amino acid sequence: CASSQTGGGYGYGYTF.

The CDR3 here is CASSLSSSGNTIYF. DNA for the CDR3: TGTGCCAGCAGCTTATCCAGCTCTGGAAACACCATATATTTT. This chain joins TRBV7-6 and TRBJ1-3; D gene uncertain. Trimming shortened V by 2 bases and J by 0 bases, and 5 bases separated the two germline ends. Germline V CDR1 and CDR2: SGHVS, FNYEAQ. The CDR3 is made up of 14 amino acids.

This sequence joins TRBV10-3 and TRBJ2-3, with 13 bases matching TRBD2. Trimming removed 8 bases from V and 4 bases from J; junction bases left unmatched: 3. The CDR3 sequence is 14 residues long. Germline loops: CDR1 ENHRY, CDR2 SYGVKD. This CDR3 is CAIGTSGGADTQYF. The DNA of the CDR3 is TGTGCCATCGGAACTAGCGGGGGGGCAGATACGCAGTATTTT.

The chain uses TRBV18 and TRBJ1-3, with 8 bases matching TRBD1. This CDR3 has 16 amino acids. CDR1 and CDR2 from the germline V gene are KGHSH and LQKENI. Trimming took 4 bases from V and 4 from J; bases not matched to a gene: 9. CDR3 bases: TGTGCCAGCTCACGCCCCGGACAGGGTGAAGGAAACACCATATATTTT. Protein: CASSRPGQGEGNTIYF. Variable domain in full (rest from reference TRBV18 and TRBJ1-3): NAGVMQNPRHLVRRRGQEARLRCSPMKGHSHVYWYRQLPEEGLKFMVYLQKENIIDESGMPKERFSAEFPKEGPSILRIQQVVRGDSAAYFCASSRPGQGEGNTIYFGEGSWLTVV.

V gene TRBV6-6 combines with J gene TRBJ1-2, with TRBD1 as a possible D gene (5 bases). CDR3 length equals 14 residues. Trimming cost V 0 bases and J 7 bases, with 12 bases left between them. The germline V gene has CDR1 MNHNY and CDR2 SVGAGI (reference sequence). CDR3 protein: CASSYSTGRGGYTF. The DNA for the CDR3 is TGTGCCAGCAGTTACTCGACGGGGCGGGGTGGCTACACCTTC.

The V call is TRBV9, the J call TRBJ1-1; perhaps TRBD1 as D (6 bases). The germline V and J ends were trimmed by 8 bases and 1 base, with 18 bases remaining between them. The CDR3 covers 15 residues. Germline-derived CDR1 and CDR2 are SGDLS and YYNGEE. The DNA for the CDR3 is TGTGCCAGTTCTGGGGGCGCGGCGTGGAACACTGAAGCTTTCTTT. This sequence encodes CASSGGAAWNTEAFF.

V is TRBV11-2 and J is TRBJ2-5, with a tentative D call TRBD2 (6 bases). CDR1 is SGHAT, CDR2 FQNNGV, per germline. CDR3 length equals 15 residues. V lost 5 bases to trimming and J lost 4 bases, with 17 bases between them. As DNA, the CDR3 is TGTGCCAGCAGCCCCCGACTAGGGCGAATAGAGACCCAGTACTTC. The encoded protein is CASSPRLGRIETQYF.

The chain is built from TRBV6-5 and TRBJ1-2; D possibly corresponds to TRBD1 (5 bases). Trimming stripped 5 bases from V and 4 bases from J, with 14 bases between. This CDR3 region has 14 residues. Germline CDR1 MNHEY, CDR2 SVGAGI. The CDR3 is CASSPPGLSYGYTF. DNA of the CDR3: TGTGCCAGCAGTCCACCGGGACTGAGCTATGGCTACACCTTC.

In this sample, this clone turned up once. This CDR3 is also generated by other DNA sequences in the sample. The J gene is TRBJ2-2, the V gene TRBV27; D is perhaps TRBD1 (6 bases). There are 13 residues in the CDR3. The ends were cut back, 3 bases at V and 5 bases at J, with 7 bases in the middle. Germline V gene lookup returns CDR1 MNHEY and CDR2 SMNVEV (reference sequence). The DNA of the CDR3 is TGTGCCAGCAGTTTCCAGGGGACCGGGGAGCTGTTTTTT. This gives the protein CASSFQGTGELFF.

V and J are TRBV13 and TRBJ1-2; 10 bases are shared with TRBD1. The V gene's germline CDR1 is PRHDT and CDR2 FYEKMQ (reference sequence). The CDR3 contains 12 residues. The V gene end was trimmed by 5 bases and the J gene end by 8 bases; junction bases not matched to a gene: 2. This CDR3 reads CASSLTGGGYTF. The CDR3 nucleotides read TGTGCCAGCAGCCTGACAGGGGGCGGCTACACCTTC.